This T cell receptor (beta chain) was sequenced in a study of CD8 T cells in ankylosing spondylitis. Whole-study findings and limits: In synovial fluid and blood from reactive arthritis, some motif variants were previously reported. Peripheral blood held disease-linked clones only at relatively low frequency, and these were CD8+. Matched synovial fluid from ankylosing spondylitis patients was reported to be enriched for disease-linked clones.

As concerns this clonotype: The antigen is not known.

TCRdb re-called the 5' RACE reads with MiXCR, one entry per CDR3 protein. In the table there are more than 110,000 distinct CDR3 sequences, roughly 8% of which are singletons. From germline, CDR1 is MNHNS and CDR2 SASEGT. CDR3 length: 15 residues. V lost 8 bases, J lost 2 bases, and 16 bases lay in between. The source is a male donor with ankylosing spondylitis. The chain links TRBV6-1 to TRBJ1-5; maybe TRBD1 (6 bases). Specimen: synovial fluid, either unsorted or a sorted T cell fraction (not recorded which). The CDR3 loop reads CASSLGGIGNQPQHF. The CDR3 region has the DNA TGTGCCAGCTCCTTAGGGGGAATTGGCAATCAGCCCCAGCATTTT.